The 9 T cell receptor beta chains in this list originate from one sample, sequenced in a study of regulatory T cells in long-lasting Graves disease. Time point reported: persistent/refractory GD, antithyroid drugs over 5 years with positive TRAb. Preparation of the TCR library used RNA extracted from PBMCs. Assembly of TCR beta libraries relied on iRepertoire HTBI primers together with Arm-PCR of CDR3 regions. TCRdb fed the multiplex PCR reads into MiXCR, producing one record per CDR3 protein. The repertoire holds approximately 470,000 distinct CDR3 sequences, with around 20% as singletons. Material: peripheral blood mononuclear cells (PBMCs), obtained when the disease was refractory, from a patient treated with antithyroid drugs. All receptors come from a female donor with Graves disease.

J is TRBJ2-5 and V is TRBV7-3; TRBD2 is a possible D gene (5 bases). The CDR3 is 13 residues long. V gave up 5 bases and J gave up 3 bases, with 10 bases separating them. Germline V gene sequence: CDR1 SGHTA, CDR2 FQGTGA. The CDR3 region is CASSPGVKETQYF. CDR3 nucleotide sequence: TGTGCCAGCAGCCCCGGGGTGAAAGAGACCCAGTACTTC.

This clonotype was seen a few times. This chain joins TRBV2 and TRBJ2-3; TRBD1 matches 10 bases. The germline V gene encodes CDR1 SNHLY and CDR2 FYNNEI. V shed 3 bases and J 4 bases; nucleotides not matched to a gene: 4. This CDR3 contains 15 residues. In DNA, the CDR3 is TGTGCCAGCAGTGAGGGACAGGGGCCGTCAGATACGCAGTATTTT. This encodes CASSEGQGPSDTQYF.

This clonotype occurred a few times. V and J are TRBV5-1 and TRBJ2-7; 9 positions match TRBD2. The CDR3 is 14 residues long. Germline V gene sequence: CDR1 SGHRS, CDR2 YFSETQ. V was clipped by 6 bases and J by 7 bases; unmatched bases: 11. CDR3 nucleotide sequence: TGCGCCAGCAAGTCGGCGGGAGGGGCCGGGGAGCAGTACTTC. Protein: CASKSAGGAGEQYF. Full variable domain (rest looked up from reference TRBV5-1 and TRBJ2-7): KAGVTQTPRYLIKTRGQQVTLSCSPISGHRSVSWYQQTPGQGLQFLFEYFSETQRNKGNFPGRFSGRQFSNSRSEMNVSTLELGDSALYLCASKSAGGAGEQYFGPGTRLTVT.

The chain links TRBV28 to TRBJ1-1; a possible D gene is TRBD1 (5 bases). V dropped 1 base and J dropped 7 bases, with 10 bases sitting between them. There are 13 residues in the CDR3. Germline CDR1 and CDR2: MDHEN and SYDVKM. The CDR3 DNA follows: TGTGCCAGCAGTTTATTGGGGCGGAGTGAAGCTTTCTTT. Protein product: CASSLLGRSEAFF.

As concerns this clonotype: A far larger clone is off by one base, so a read error is likely. The chain joins TRBV6-2 or TRBV6-3 to TRBJ2-7; no definite D call. Germline CDR1 reads MNHEY; CDR2 reads SVGEGT. This CDR3 has 10 residues. CDR3: CTSSWPEQYF. The DNA of the CDR3 is TGTACCAGCAGTTGGCCTGAGCAGTACTTC.

This clonotype occurred many times. This sequence joins TRBV6-1 and TRBJ2-5, with 8 bases identical to TRBD2. V gave up 8 bases and J gave up 5 bases; unmatched junction bases: 22. Germline V gene lookup returns CDR1 MNHNS and CDR2 SASEGT. There are 18 residues in the CDR3. The CDR3 nucleotides are TGTGCCAGCTCCCCGGTCGGTACTAGCGGTTCTCCAGGGGAGACCCAGTACTTC. Encoded protein: CASSPVGTSGSPGETQYF.

The rearrangement uses TRBV6-2 or TRBV6-3 and TRBJ2-1; the match to TRBD2 covers 9 bases. J lost 6 bases, V lost 5 bases, and 8 bases had no gene match. Germline CDR1 and CDR2: MNHEY and SVGEGT. The CDR3 sequence is 15 residues long. Written as DNA, the CDR3 is TGTGCCAGCAGTCGCCGGCGGGAGGGCTCCAATGAGCAGTTCTTC. Protein: CASSRRREGSNEQFF.

This clonotype has at least ten counts. V usage is TRBV7-3 and J usage is TRBJ2-7; 10 nucleotides align to TRBD2. CDR3 length: 15 residues. Germline-derived CDR1 and CDR2 are SGHTA and FQGTGA. V gave up 6 bases and J gave up 1 base; unmatched junction bases: 6. CDR3 DNA sequence: TGTGCCAGCAGTCCCCTAGCGGGAGCATCCTACGAGCAGTACTTC. Its translation: CASSPLAGASYEQYF.

This clonotype was observed at least ten times. The V gene is TRBV6-1, the J gene TRBJ2-5; D not resolved. The CDR3 contains 12 residues. V lost 3 bases and J lost 3, with 5 bases in between. From germline, CDR1 is MNHNS and CDR2 SASEGT. The CDR3 DNA is TGTGCCAGCAGTGACCTAGAAGAGACCCAGTACTTC. Translating gives CASSDLEETQYF.